The 14 T cell receptor beta chains below come from one sample, sequenced in a study of T cells in Graves' hyperthyroidism and ophthalmopathy. Researchers amplified the TCR beta CDR3 regions from RNA transcripts. During a first-round RT-PCR of the TCR CDR3, the HTBI primer set was used. TCRdb reprocessed the multiplex PCR reads via MiXCR and lists one record per CDR3 protein. The table lists roughly 350,000 distinct CDR3 sequences, 14% of them singletons. The sample was blood. The receptors come from a woman between 25 and 40 years old with Graves' ophthalmopathy.

There are many counts of this clonotype. The chain couples TRBV7-6 to TRBJ2-7; D unclear. Germline-derived CDR1 and CDR2 are SGHVS and FNYEAQ. V lost 0 bases and J 4 bases, leaving 7 bases between the germline ends. The CDR3 is made up of 13 amino acids. The CDR3 sequence is CASSLAEEYEQYF. Written as DNA, the CDR3 is TGTGCCAGCAGCTTAGCGGAAGAGTACGAGCAGTACTTC.

In its sample, this clonotype was seen many times. The chain links TRBV12-3 or TRBV12-4 to TRBJ1-5; 9 bases are a match to TRBD1. Germline trimming cut 6 bases from V and 4 bases from J; bases unmatched to any gene: 4. The CDR3 contains 14 residues. CDR3 region: CASSKGQGNQPQHF. CDR3 nucleotide sequence: TGTGCCAGCAGCAAGGGACAGGGTAATCAGCCCCAGCATTTT.

In this sample, this clonotype turned up many times. The chain employs TRBV30 and TRBJ1-4; TRBD1 agrees at 8 bases. The CDR3 consists of 15 residues. V lost 3 bases, J lost 6 bases, and 9 bases stayed unmatched. CDR1 is GTSNPN and CDR2 is SVGIG in the germline V gene (reference sequence). CDR3 DNA: TGTGCCTGGAGCCTAATGGGGACAGGAGATGAAAAACTGTTTTTT. Protein sequence: CAWSLMGTGDEKLFF. The variable domain in full, with the rest retrieved from reference TRBV30 and TRBJ1-4, is SQTIHQWPATLVQPVGSPLSLECTVEGTSNPNLYWYRQAAGRGLQLLFYSVGIGQISSEVPQNLSASRPQDRQFILSSKKLLLSDSGFYLCAWSLMGTGDEKLFFGSGTQLSVL.

This clonotype was counted only a few times. This rearrangement joins TRBV6-5 to TRBJ1-1; no definite D call. Germline V gives CDR1 MNHEY, CDR2 SVGAGI. This CDR3 is 13 amino acids long. The V end was cut by 6 bases, the J end by 0 bases, with 8 bases between. DNA for the CDR3: TGTGCCAGCAGACTTAAGGTGAACACTGAAGCTTTCTTT. Amino acids: CASRLKVNTEAFF.

In its sample, this clonotype was seen many times. The DNA for the CDR3 is TGCAGTGCCCCACACACCACCGGGACAGGGCATGAAAAACTGTTTTTT. Translating it yields CSAPHTTGTGHEKLFF. The chain combines TRBV20-1 with TRBJ1-4; 9 bases align to TRBD1. The CDR3 is made up of 16 amino acids. After removal of 6 bases from V and 6 bases from J, the junction contained 14 bases not matched to a gene. From germline, CDR1 is DFQATT and CDR2 SNEGSKA (reference sequence).

This chain connects TRBV5-1 to TRBJ2-2, with D possibly TRBD1 on 6 matching bases. Deletions cut 0 bases from V and 1 base from J, with 13 bases between. The CDR3 covers 17 residues. The germline V gene has CDR1 SGHRS and CDR2 YFSETQ. The CDR3 DNA sequence: TGCGCCAGCAGCTTGGGACACCGGGACAAGAACACCGGGGAGCTGTTTTTT. Protein product: CASSLGHRDKNTGELFF.

The chain recombines TRBV4-1 with TRBJ2-3; the D gene is possibly TRBD2 (5 bases). Trimming took 3 bases from V and 2 from J, leaving 21 bases between them. This CDR3 is 18 amino acids long. Germline lookup yields CDR1 MGHRA and CDR2 YSYEKL. The CDR3 coding sequence is TGCGCCAGCAGCCACCGCGACAAGGCCGGGGAATTCACAGATACGCAGTATTTT. Translation gives CASSHRDKAGEFTDTQYF.

This clonotype showed up many times. This rearrangement joins TRBV5-6 to TRBJ1-2, with D possibly TRBD1 on 5 matching bases. The CDR3 extends over 15 amino acids. V was pared by 3 bases and J by 1 base, with 13 bases between. CDR1 and CDR2 (germline): SGHDT, YYEEEE. The CDR3 DNA reads TGTGCCAGCAGCTGGTATAGACAGAGTAACTATGGCTACACCTTC. Protein product: CASSWYRQSNYGYTF.

This clonotype was counted at least ten times. The CDR3 protein is CASSLRQNNQPQHF. In DNA form, the CDR3 reads TGTGCCAGCAGTTTGAGACAAAACAATCAGCCCCAGCATTTT. The chain links TRBV28 to TRBJ1-5; no clear D. Per the germline V gene, CDR1 is MDHEN and CDR2 is SYDVKM. V was pared by 3 bases and J by 3 bases, with 9 bases between. This CDR3 has 14 amino acids. The whole variable domain, filled in from reference TRBV28 and TRBJ1-5, reads DVKVTQSSRYLVKRTGEKVFLECVQDMDHENMFWYRQDPGLGLRLIYFSYDVKMKEKGDIPEGYSVSREKKERFSLILESASTNQTSMYLCASSLRQNNQPQHFGDGTRLSIL.

This clonotype appeared many times. The chain carries TRBV5-1 and TRBJ1-2, with D perhaps TRBD1 (6 bases). Deletions cut 0 bases from V and 4 bases from J, with 10 bases between. CDR3 length: 14 residues. Germline assignment: CDR1 SGHRS and CDR2 YFSETQ. This CDR3 reads CASSLAEGGYGYTF. The CDR3 DNA is TGCGCCAGCAGCTTGGCCGAAGGGGGCTATGGCTACACCTTC.

This clonotype was observed many times. The V and J genes are TRBV20-1 and TRBJ2-7, with a weak D call TRBD2 (6 bases). Germline values: CDR1 DFQATT, CDR2 SNEGSKA (reference sequence). Trimming took 1 base from V and 0 from J, leaving 7 bases between them. The CDR3 runs to 13 residues. This chain's CDR3 is CSARVEGSYEQYF. The CDR3 DNA reads TGCAGTGCTAGAGTGGAGGGCTCCTACGAGCAGTACTTC.

This clonotype was seen only a few times. The V gene is TRBV19, the J gene TRBJ2-7; 10 nucleotides align to TRBD1. Germline V CDR1 and CDR2: LNHDA, SQIVND (reference sequence). Unmatched junction bases numbered 17, after V lost 5 bases and J lost 4 bases. This CDR3 has 18 amino acids. The CDR3 loop reads CASSREGQGPSGDYEQYF. CDR3 sequence (DNA): TGTGCCAGTAGTCGAGAGGGACAGGGGCCCTCCGGAGATTACGAGCAGTACTTC.

J is TRBJ2-3 and V is TRBV4-2; D could derive from TRBD1 or TRBD2 (5 bases each). The germline V gene has CDR1 LGHNA and CDR2 YNFKEQ. CDR3 length equals 16 residues. V was trimmed by 0 bases and J by 6 bases, leaving 16 bases between them. This CDR3 reads CASSQESGLKRDTQYF. The CDR3 region has the DNA TGTGCCAGCAGCCAAGAATCGGGGCTCAAGAGGGATACGCAGTATTTT.

This clonotype came up a few times. V is TRBV20-1 and J is TRBJ1-6; 8 nucleotides match TRBD1. The CDR3 is made up of 14 amino acids. Per germline, CDR1 DFQATT and CDR2 SNEGSKA (reference sequence). V was clipped by 3 bases and J by 7 bases; unmatched bases: 5. The CDR3 DNA follows: TGCAGTGCTAGGTGGACAGGGCGGAATTCACCCCTCCACTTT. The encoded protein is CSARWTGRNSPLHF.